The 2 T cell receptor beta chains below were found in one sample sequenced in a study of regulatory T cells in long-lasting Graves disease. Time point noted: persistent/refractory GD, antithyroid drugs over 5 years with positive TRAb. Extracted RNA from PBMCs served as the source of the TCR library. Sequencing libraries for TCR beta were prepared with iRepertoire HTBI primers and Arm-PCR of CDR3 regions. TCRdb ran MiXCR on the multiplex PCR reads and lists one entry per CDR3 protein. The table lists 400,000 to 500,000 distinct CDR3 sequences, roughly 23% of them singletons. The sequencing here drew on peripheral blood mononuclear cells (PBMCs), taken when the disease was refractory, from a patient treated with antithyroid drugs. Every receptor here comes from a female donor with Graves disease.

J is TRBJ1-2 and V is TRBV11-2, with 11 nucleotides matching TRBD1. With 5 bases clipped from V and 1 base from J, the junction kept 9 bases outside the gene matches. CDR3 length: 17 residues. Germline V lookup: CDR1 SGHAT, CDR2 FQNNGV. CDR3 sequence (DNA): TGTGCCAGCAGCCCCCAGCTAGGGACAGGGGGTAACTATGGCTACACCTTC. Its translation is CASSPQLGTGGNYGYTF.

CDR3 amino acids: CASSPRQGGLNTEAFF. The CDR3 DNA follows: TGTGCCAGCTCACCAAGACAGGGGGGACTGAACACTGAAGCTTTCTTT. The chain carries TRBV18 and TRBJ1-1; 9 nucleotides line up with TRBD1. V gave up 2 bases and J gave up 0 bases; unmatched junction bases: 4. Looked up from germline, CDR1 is KGHSH and CDR2 is LQKENI. This CDR3 contains 16 residues.